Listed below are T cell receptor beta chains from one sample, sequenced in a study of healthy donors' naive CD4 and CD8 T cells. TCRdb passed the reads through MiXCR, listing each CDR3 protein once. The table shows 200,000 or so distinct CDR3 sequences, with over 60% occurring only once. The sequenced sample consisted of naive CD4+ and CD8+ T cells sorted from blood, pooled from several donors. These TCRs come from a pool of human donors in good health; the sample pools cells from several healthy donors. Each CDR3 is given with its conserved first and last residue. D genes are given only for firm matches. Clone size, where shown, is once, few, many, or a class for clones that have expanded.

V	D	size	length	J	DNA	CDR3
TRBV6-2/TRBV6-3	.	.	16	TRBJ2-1	TGTGCCAGCAGCCTCGGTGCAACGGGGTTAAACAATGAGCAGTTCTTC	CASSLGATGLNNEQFF
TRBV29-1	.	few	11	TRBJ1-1	TGCAGCATCACAGGGTCCACTGAAGCTTTCTTT	CSITGSTEAFF
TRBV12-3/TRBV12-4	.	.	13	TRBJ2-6	TGTGTCAGCAGTCCCTCTGGGGCCAACGTCCTGACTTTC	CVSSPSGANVLTF
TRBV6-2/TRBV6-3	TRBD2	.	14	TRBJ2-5	TGTGCCAGCGAACAGAGCGGGAGGCGAGAGACCCAGTACTTC	CASEQSGRRETQYF
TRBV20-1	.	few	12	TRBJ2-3	TGCAGTGCCAGCCTTCGGGAGGATACGCAGTATTTT	CSASLREDTQYF
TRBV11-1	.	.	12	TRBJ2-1	TGTGCCAGCAGTCTCCTGGAGCGGGAGCAGTTCTTC	CASSLLEREQFF
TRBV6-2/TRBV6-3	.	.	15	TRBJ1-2	TGTGCCAGCAGTTACGCGCGGCTGTTTAGCTATGGCTACACCTTC	CASSYARLFSYGYTF
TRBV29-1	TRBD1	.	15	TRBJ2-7	TGCAGCGCCACCCCGATGACAGGGGACTCCTACGAGCAGTACTTC	CSATPMTGDSYEQYF
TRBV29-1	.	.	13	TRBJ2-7	TGCAGCGTTTATGACAGGCTGGACTACGAGCAGTACTTC	CSVYDRLDYEQYF
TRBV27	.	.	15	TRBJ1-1	TGTGCCAGCAGTTTTAGGAGAACCCTGAACACTGAAGCTTTCTTT	CASSFRRTLNTEAFF
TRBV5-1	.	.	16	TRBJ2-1	TGCGCCAGCAGCTCCGAACGGGAGAGATCATTGAATGAGCAGTTCTTC	CASSSERERSLNEQFF
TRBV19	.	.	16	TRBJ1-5	TGTGCCAGTAGTACTCGAACCGGGACAAATATTCAGCCCCAGCATTTT	CASSTRTGTNIQPQHF